The clone carrying this T cell receptor beta chain was picked up one time. This entry comes from a study of T cell changes during pregnancy in multiple sclerosis. Sequenced by immunoSEQ multiplex PCR; TCRdb stores in-frame clones only, minus some. This sample carries approximately 70,000 clones, approximately 90% of them seen once, and the ten largest clones take 1.1% to 1.5%. This CDR3 is 16 amino acids long. CDR1 and CDR2 from the germline V gene are LNHDA and SQIVND (reference sequence). Losses at the gene ends were 3 bases for V and 4 bases for J; bases not matched to a gene: 4. The receptor was derived from a female donor in good health, enrolled as a control in a pregnancy study. The specimen comprised peripheral blood, sampled in the second trimester of pregnancy. The chain employs TRBV19 and TRBJ2-1, with 12 bases matching TRBD2. In nucleotides, the CDR3 is TGTGCCAGTAGTATCCTGACTAGCGGGAGATACAATGAGCAGTTCTTC. Its translation is CASSILTSGRYNEQFF. The full variable domain, its missing parts supplied by reference TRBV19 and TRBJ2-1, is DGGITQSPKYLFRKEGQNVTLSCEQNLNHDAMYWYRQDPGQGLRLIYYSQIVNDFQKGDIAEGYSVSREKKESFPLTVTSAQKNPTAFYLCASSILTSGRYNEQFFGPGTRLTVL.